The 13 T cell receptor beta chains below come from one sample, sequenced in a study of blood T cell repertoires in COVID-19. This table comes from immunoSEQ multiplex PCR, and its TCRdb copy is limited to in-frame clones, with some not included. The sample carries 350,000 or so clones, around 87% recorded once. Sequenced input: peripheral blood. These receptors were collected from a man younger than 30 with active or convalescent COVID-19.

The chain combines TRBV27 with TRBJ2-1, with TRBD2 identical over 9 bases. The trim removed 3 bases at V and 8 bases at J, leaving 8 bases unmatched. CDR1 and CDR2 (germline): MNHEY, SMNVEV (reference sequence). The CDR3 extends over 15 amino acids. DNA of the CDR3: TGTGCCAGCAGTTTTCGGCTAGCGGGAATCCATGAGCAGTTCTTC. Protein: CASSFRLAGIHEQFF.

The V and J genes are TRBV7-2 and TRBJ2-7; 10 bases fit TRBD2. Per germline, CDR1 SGHTA and CDR2 FQGNSA. There are 14 residues in the CDR3. Trimming took 6 bases from V and 0 from J; bases not matched to a gene: 2. CDR3 protein: CASRIAGGSYEQYF. As DNA, the CDR3 is TGTGCCAGCAGAATAGCGGGAGGCTCCTACGAGCAGTACTTC. The full variable domain, its missing parts supplied by reference TRBV7-2 and TRBJ2-7, is GAGVSQSPSNKVTEKGKDVELRCDPISGHTALYWYRQSLGQGLEFLIYFQGNSAPDKSGLPSDRFSAERTGGSVSTLTIQRTQQEDSAVYLCASRIAGGSYEQYFGPGTRLTVT.

The CDR3 reads CASSKHGQGYNEQFF. For the CDR3, the DNA is TGTGCCAGCAGCAAACATGGACAGGGATACAATGAGCAGTTCTTC. The V and J genes are TRBV21-1 and TRBJ2-1; the table calls TRBD1, which could not be checked here. TRBV21-1 is annotated as a pseudogene. This CDR3 has 15 amino acids.

The chain employs TRBV19 and TRBJ1-3; D remains unclear. This CDR3 is built from 14 residues. V was pared by 7 bases and J by 4 bases, with 14 bases between. The germline CDR1 and CDR2 sequences are LNHDA and SQIVND (reference sequence). The CDR3, as DNA: TGTGCCAGTAACCACGAACTCTGGGGAAACACCATATATTTT. Translated: CASNHELWGNTIYF.

The chain couples TRBV18 to TRBJ2-7, with TRBD1 matching over 7 bases. V trimming: 1 base; J trimming: 5 bases; junction bases outside the gene matches: 11. The CDR3 runs to 16 residues. Germline assignment: CDR1 KGHSH and CDR2 LQKENI. CDR3 amino acids: CASSPLRTGQRHEQYF. The CDR3 DNA reads as TGTGCCAGCTCACCACTGCGGACAGGACAGAGACACGAGCAGTACTTC.

The chain carries TRBV19 and TRBJ1-2; D is possibly TRBD1 (6 bases). The CDR3 runs to 15 residues. Germline assignment: CDR1 LNHDA and CDR2 SQIVND (reference sequence). Trimming left V 5 bases short and J 4 bases short, with 17 bases between. The CDR3 region is CASSHGWTDGYGYTF. The CDR3 nucleotides read TGTGCCAGTAGTCACGGCTGGACAGACGGCTATGGCTACACCTTC.

This clone was seen more than once but under ten times. This chain connects TRBV12-5 to TRBJ1-1; 8 positions match TRBD1. The CDR3 is made up of 14 amino acids. The J segment lost 3 bases and the V segment lost 5 bases, leaving 5 bases of the junction unmatched. The V gene's germline CDR1 is LGHNT and CDR2 FRNRAP. CDR3 residues: CASGPGQGYTEAFF. In DNA, the CDR3 is TGTGCTAGTGGTCCTGGACAGGGATACACTGAAGCTTTCTTT.

This clone was recorded once. The chain recombines TRBV4-1 with TRBJ1-5; D may be TRBD1 (5 bases). The germline gives CDR1 MGHRA, CDR2 YSYEKL. CDR3 size: 15 residues. Trimming shortened V by 1 base and J by 9 bases, and 16 bases separated the two germline ends. The CDR3 is CASSQVSGTGGPQHF. The CDR3 nucleotides are TGCGCCAGCAGCCAAGTGAGCGGTACCGGGGGGCCCCAGCATTTT.

The CDR3 here is CASSLSMGGRGTDTQYF. In DNA form, the CDR3 reads TGCGCCAGCAGCCTCTCGATGGGGGGACGTGGCACAGATACGCAGTATTTT. The chain employs TRBV5-1 and TRBJ2-3; D is perhaps TRBD2 (6 bases). The CDR3 contains 17 residues. Germline values: CDR1 SGHRS, CDR2 YFSETQ. The germline V and J ends were trimmed by 4 bases and 1 base, with 19 bases remaining between them.

The chain carries TRBV13 and TRBJ1-5, with D unresolved. V lost 0 bases and J lost 11, with 14 bases in between. The germline CDR1 and CDR2 sequences are PRHDT and FYEKMQ (reference sequence). The CDR3 consists of 14 residues. In nucleotides, the CDR3 is TGTGCCAGCAGCTTAGGCCTAATGGAGCGGGCCCAGCATTTT. It translates to CASSLGLMERAQHF. The full variable domain, completed using reference TRBV13 and TRBJ1-5, is AAGVIQSPRHLIKEKRETATLKCYPIPRHDTVYWYQQGPGQDPQFLISFYEKMQSDKGSIPDRFSAQQFSDYHSELNMSSLELGDSALYFCASSLGLMERAQHFGDGTRLSIL.

The chain employs TRBV6-5 and TRBJ2-5; the D gene is possibly TRBD2 (7 bases). V was clipped by 0 bases and J by 5 bases, with 16 bases between them. Germline CDR1 is MNHEY and CDR2 is SVGAGI. CDR3 length equals 16 residues. The CDR3 loop is CASSYSGGRSDETQYF. The CDR3 nucleotides are TGTGCCAGCAGTTACTCGGGGGGGCGCTCAGACGAGACCCAGTACTTC.

This clone was counted between two and nine times. V and J are TRBV6-5 and TRBJ1-1, with D uncertain. The CDR3 spans 14 residues. Germline V gene data show CDR1 as MNHEY and CDR2 as SVGAGI. The V gene lost 6 bases and the J gene lost 1 base, with 12 bases spanning the gap. CDR3 sequence: CASRGLGGNTEAFF. In DNA, the CDR3 is TGTGCCAGCAGAGGCCTCGGCGGGAACACTGAAGCTTTCTTT.

This chain links TRBV4-1 with TRBJ2-3; D is possibly TRBD1 (5 bases). The CDR3 runs to 13 residues. Germline values: CDR1 MGHRA, CDR2 YSYEKL. Trimming took 6 bases from V and 0 from J, leaving 7 bases between them. DNA for the CDR3: TGCGCCAGCAGTAAGGGGAGCACAGATACGCAGTATTTT. Protein sequence: CASSKGSTDTQYF.